This T cell receptor beta chain comes out of a study of CD8+ T cells in alopecia areata. Background on the study: Each day, treated patients took oral tofacitinib twice, at 5 to 10 mg per dose.

RNA extraction was followed by reverse transcription into cDNA, which acted as the sequencing template. The assay was immunoSEQ multiplex PCR, and TCRdb's table has in-frame clones only and misses some. The data contain approximately 150,000 clones, 87% of them seen just once; the ten biggest clones take up about 15%. The CDR3 spans 15 residues. Germline values: CDR1 SQVTM, CDR2 ANQGSEA. V lost 5 bases to trimming and J lost 0 bases, with 14 bases between them. The chain employs TRBV29-1 and TRBJ2-1; D may match TRBD1 or TRBD2 (5 bases each). The TCR comes from a human donor with alopecia areata. The input for sequencing was CD8+ T cells sorted from blood, taken at week 0. The CDR3 nucleotides are TGCAGCGTTCTGGGGCTAGCTCACTCCTACAATGAGCAGTTCTTC. It encodes CSVLGLAHSYNEQFF.